Presented here are 17 T cell receptor beta chains from one specimen sequenced in a study of cytomegalovirus exposure and HLA in healthy donors. The primer mix had 60 Vbeta and 13 Jbeta primers. Libraries were prepared by immunoSEQ multiplex PCR; TCRdb keeps only in-frame clonotypes and omits some of them. The table has some 160,000 clones, about three quarters seen once. Sample: PBMCs. The receptors shown here come from a woman aged 25 to 39 in good health and CMV-seronegative.

The CDR3 bases are TGTGCCAGCAGCCGTGACAGGGGGCTTATTACCAGCTCCTACAATGAGCAGTTCTTC. This codes for CASSRDRGLITSSYNEQFF. V usage is TRBV5-8 and J usage is TRBJ2-1; 10 bases fit TRBD1. The V gene's germline CDR1 is SGHTS and CDR2 YDEGEE. The CDR3 length is 19 residues. V dropped 4 bases and J dropped 0; count of bases not matched to a gene: 13.

The V gene is TRBV6-5, the J gene TRBJ1-5; weak D call: TRBD1 (6 bases). The V and J ends lost 1 base and 7 bases respectively, with 8 bases between them. CDR1 is MNHEY, CDR2 SVGAGI, per germline. This CDR3 contains 13 residues. This chain's CDR3 is CASSYFGGQPQHF. CDR3 sequence (DNA): TGTGCCAGCAGTTACTTTGGGGGCCAGCCCCAGCATTTT.

This clone was seen once. CDR3 sequence: CASSSPGSRGGEKLFF. In nucleotides, the CDR3 is TGTGCCAGCAGCTCCCCGGGATCTCGCGGAGGTGAAAAACTGTTTTTT. The V gene is TRBV7-9, the J gene TRBJ1-4; D is undetermined. CDR3 length: 16 residues. Germline V gene lookup returns CDR1 SEHNR and CDR2 FQNEAQ (reference sequence). With 4 bases removed from V and 7 bases from J, the gap between germline ends came to 19 bases.

This sequence joins TRBV5-1 and TRBJ1-2; D perhaps matches TRBD1 (5 bases). Germline loops: CDR1 SGHRS, CDR2 YFSETQ. With 1 base removed from V and 1 base from J, the gap between germline ends came to 11 bases. The CDR3 loop spans 15 amino acids. CDR3 residues: CASSLLIGDNYGYTF. DNA of the CDR3: TGCGCCAGCAGCTTGTTGATAGGGGATAACTATGGCTACACCTTC.

This chain connects TRBV5-1 to TRBJ1-2; D is possibly TRBD1 (5 bases). V lost 1 base, J lost 3 bases, and 13 bases lay in between. The germline CDR1 and CDR2 sequences are SGHRS and YFSETQ. The length of the CDR3 is 15 residues. In DNA form, the CDR3 reads TGCGCCAGCAGCTTGAAACCGGGGGACGACTATGGCTACACCTTC. Translating gives CASSLKPGDDYGYTF.

The gene calls are TRBV11-2 and TRBJ2-1, with 13 bases lining up with TRBD2. Trimming removed 4 bases from V and 7 bases from J; junction bases left unmatched: 1. Germline V CDR1 and CDR2: SGHAT, FQNNGV. The CDR3 contains 14 residues. The CDR3 sequence is CASSSTSGGNEQFF. For the CDR3, the DNA is TGTGCCAGCAGCTCGACTAGCGGGGGGAATGAGCAGTTCTTC.

The chain couples TRBV6-1 to TRBJ1-1; D not resolved. Trimming pared 6 bases from V and 9 bases from J, leaving 17 bases between. Germline V gene data show CDR1 as MNHNS and CDR2 as SASEGT. The CDR3 runs to 13 residues. The CDR3: CASSATAGFKAFF. The CDR3 DNA reads TGTGCCAGCAGCGCTACCGCGGGATTTAAAGCTTTCTTT.

J is TRBJ2-3 and V is TRBV7-9, with TRBD2 identical over 7 bases. V dropped 2 bases and J dropped 6; count of bases not matched to a gene: 11. The V gene's germline CDR1 is SEHNR and CDR2 FQNEAQ (reference sequence). This CDR3 has 16 residues. The chain's CDR3 is CASSLSAGDLRDTQYF. CDR3 bases: TGTGCCAGCAGCTTATCGGCGGGGGACCTGCGGGATACGCAGTATTTT.

This clone was counted between two and nine times. The chain uses TRBV29-1 and TRBJ2-7; possible D gene TRBD1, 5 bases. The CDR3 length is 12 residues. Germline CDR1 reads SQVTM; CDR2 reads ANQGSEA. With 6 bases removed from V and 2 bases from J, the gap between germline ends came to 11 bases. This chain's CDR3 is CSVSTATYEQYF. In DNA, the CDR3 is TGCAGCGTCTCGACAGCCACCTACGAGCAGTACTTC.

The chain recombines TRBV7-8 with TRBJ2-5; 10 nucleotides line up with TRBD2. The trim removed 5 bases at V and 5 bases at J, leaving 14 bases unmatched. This CDR3 is built from 17 residues. CDR1 and CDR2 from the germline V gene are SGHVS and FQNEAQ. The CDR3: CASSPRGAGGKGETQYF. As DNA, the CDR3 is TGTGCCAGCAGCCCCCGGGGAGCGGGGGGGAAAGGGGAGACCCAGTACTTC.

V gene TRBV5-4 combines with J gene TRBJ2-7; maybe TRBD1 (6 bases). Germline V CDR1 and CDR2: SGHNT, YYREEE (reference sequence). With 6 bases removed from V and 2 bases from J, the gap between germline ends came to 15 bases. CDR3 length equals 14 residues. The CDR3 DNA follows: TGTGCCAGCACCAAACAGGGATCCGCCTACGAGCAGTACTTC. The encoded protein is CASTKQGSAYEQYF.

The gene calls are TRBV11-3 and TRBJ2-3, with 10 positions matching TRBD2. Germline lookup yields CDR1 SGHNT and CDR2 YENEEA. V lost 1 base and J lost 0; bases outside the gene matches: 7. The CDR3 sequence is 18 residues long. The CDR3 DNA sequence: TGTGCCAGCAGCTTAGGTCCTAGCGGGGGCTCTAGCACAGATACGCAGTATTTT. Its translation is CASSLGPSGGSSTDTQYF.

The chain has TRBV5-4 and TRBJ2-7; no clear D gene. Germline loops: CDR1 SGHNT, CDR2 YYREEE (reference sequence). The CDR3 contains 13 residues. Trimming stripped 0 bases from V and 1 base from J, with 5 bases between. For the CDR3, the DNA is TGTGCCAGCAGCTTGGATAGATCCTACGAGCAGTACTTC. Its translation: CASSLDRSYEQYF.

The J gene is TRBJ1-5, the V gene TRBV2, with 11 bases aligning to TRBD1. Germline V gene data show CDR1 as SNHLY and CDR2 as FYNNEI. This CDR3 has 15 residues. The V gene end was trimmed by 5 bases and the J gene end by 6 bases; junction bases not matched to a gene: 6. CDR3 in DNA: TGTGCCAGCAGTAGGGGACAGGGGGAGAGTCAGCCCCAGCATTTT. This encodes CASSRGQGESQPQHF.

For this clone: The junction does not match germline at one end; this may be a read error. V usage is TRBV29-1 and J usage is TRBJ1-2; 9 bases fit TRBD1. The CDR3 contains 13 residues. Per the germline V gene, CDR1 is SQVTM and CDR2 is ANQGSEA. The CDR3, as DNA: TGCAGCGCCCCACAGGGGGCTAATTATGGCTACACCTTC. Encoded protein: CSAPQGANYGYTF.

This sequence joins TRBV6-5 and TRBJ1-2; D call uncertain. The CDR3 is 13 residues long. With 5 bases removed from V and 8 bases from J, the gap between germline ends came to 15 bases. Germline V lookup: CDR1 MNHEY, CDR2 SVGAGI. The CDR3 sequence: CASSEAAREGYTF. For the CDR3, the DNA is TGTGCCAGCAGTGAAGCGGCAAGGGAAGGCTACACCTTC.

This clone was observed a few times. V gene TRBV6-5 combines with J gene TRBJ1-6, with 9 positions matching TRBD1. Germline V gene data show CDR1 as MNHEY and CDR2 as SVGAGI. Trimming took 7 bases from V and 9 from J; bases not matched to a gene: 7. This CDR3 has 14 amino acids. The CDR3 sequence: CASTPTGGSSPLHF. Written as DNA, the CDR3 is TGTGCCAGCACCCCCACAGGGGGCAGTTCACCCCTCCACTTT.